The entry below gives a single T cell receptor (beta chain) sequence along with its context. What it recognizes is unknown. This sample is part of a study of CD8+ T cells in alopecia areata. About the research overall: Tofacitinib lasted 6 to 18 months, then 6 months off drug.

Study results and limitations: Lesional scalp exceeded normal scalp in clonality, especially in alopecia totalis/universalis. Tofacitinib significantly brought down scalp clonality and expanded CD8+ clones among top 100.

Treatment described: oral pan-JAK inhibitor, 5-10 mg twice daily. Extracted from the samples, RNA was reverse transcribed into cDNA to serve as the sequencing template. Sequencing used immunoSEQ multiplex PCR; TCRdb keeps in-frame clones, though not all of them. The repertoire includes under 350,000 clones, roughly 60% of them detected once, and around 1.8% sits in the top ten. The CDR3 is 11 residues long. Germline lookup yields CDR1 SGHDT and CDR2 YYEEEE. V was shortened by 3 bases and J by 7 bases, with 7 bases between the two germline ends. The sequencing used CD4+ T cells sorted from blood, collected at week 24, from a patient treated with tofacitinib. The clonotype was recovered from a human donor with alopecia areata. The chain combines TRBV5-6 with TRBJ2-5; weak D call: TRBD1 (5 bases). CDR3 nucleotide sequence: TGTGCCAGCAGCTCCACAGGGACCCAGTACTTC. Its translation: CASSSTGTQYF.